These T cell receptor beta chains were read from a single sample in a study of tumor-infiltrating lymphocytes in primary liver carcinoma. TCRdb redid the calling of the multiplex PCR reads with MiXCR, one entry per CDR3 protein. The sample includes roughly 200,000 distinct CDR3 sequences, around four fifths of them seen just once. Sequencing was carried out using tumor tissue from primary liver carcinoma. Every receptor here comes from a man between 40 and 49 years old with primary liver carcinoma and hepatitis B virus infection. CDR3s include the opening cysteine and the closing phenylalanine or tryptophan. Where a row states a size, it is once, few, many or the class of an expanded clone; other rows omit it.

V	J	size	CDR3
TRBV11-1	TRBJ1-6	NA	CGSSRTVVSPLHF
TRBV28	TRBJ1-2	NA	CVNSLNYGYTF
TRBV29-1	TRBJ1-2	NA	CSAPTGAGRLSGYTF
TRBV11-3	TRBJ2-3	NA	CAGSLDHRDTRYF
TRBV10-3	TRBJ2-7	NA	CAISGGRDRNSGEQNF
TRBV7-3	TRBJ2-1	NA	CASSLGPISYNEQFF
TRBV29-1	TRBJ2-1	once	CSVVWATNELFF
TRBV11-3	TRBJ2-1	NA	CDSIPLFAESSEQFF
TRBV7-9	TRBJ2-7	NA	CAISLGSTSYEQYF
TRBV28	TRBJ2-7	many	CASRSTGAYEQYF
TRBV11-2	TRBJ2-1	NA	CASSLAARGFYEQFF
TRBV5-5	TRBJ2-2	NA	CASRFTGLTTGELFF
TRBV6-2/TRBV6-3	TRBJ2-7	NA	CAGRLRDRAHEQNF
TRBV11-2	TRBJ2-1	NA	CVSSFTWVNEQFF
TRBV11-2	TRBJ1-4	NA	CASSVTTGFANEKLFF
TRBV11-2	TRBJ1-2	NA	CTSSRSSGIGGAGDGYTF
TRBV4-1	TRBJ2-7	once	CTSSQKTPVDEQYF
TRBV7-8	TRBJ2-7	NA	CANSLRDRAHEQYF
TRBV30	TRBJ1-6	NA	CACSSQGGADSPIHF
TRBV12-3/TRBV12-4	TRBJ2-1	once	CPSSGRRNEQLF
TRBV2	TRBJ1-5	NA	CASSALGANQPQHF
TRBV29-1	TRBJ1-1	NA	CSVERGTEDFF
TRBV10-2	TRBJ2-7	NA	CASSEGTVYEQYF
TRBV5-4	TRBJ2-1	many	CASSPGLADYNEQFF
TRBV12-3/TRBV12-4	TRBJ2-1	NA	CTSSFRNWDHYNEQFF
TRBV6-5	TRBJ1-2	NA	CASSYSWDSYVFTF
TRBV7-2	TRBJ2-2	few	CASSTASGISGELFF
TRBV12-3/TRBV12-4	TRBJ2-3	NA	CASTLRGENIDTQYF
TRBV11-1	TRBJ2-1	once	CASSTRGLAGVGKQFF
TRBV6-6	TRBJ2-2	once	CASNTVTGVDTGELFF
TRBV4-2	TRBJ2-3	NA	CGSSPKAGLADTQCF
TRBV28	TRBJ2-7	NA	CASSGNHAYKQYF
TRBV29-1	TRBJ2-5	NA	CSVAYAQETQYF
TRBV4-3	TRBJ2-1	NA	CASNLNSGSSSELFF
TRBV5-6	TRBJ2-1	NA	CASRLGLGSSGYNEQFF
TRBV5-1	TRBJ2-1	NA	CASRHLAGPDGDEQFF